The 17 T cell receptor beta chains reported below all come from one sample, sequenced in a study of human T cells and chemical hapten exposure. The sample's time point: pre-sensitization, week 0. The treatment here: therapeutic diphenylcyclopropenone sensitization with weekly scalp DPC. Before extraction, the whole blood was not fractionated, and total RNA was taken from it. TCRdb itself ran the RACE reads through MiXCR, one entry per CDR3 protein. The sample lists over 50,000 distinct CDR3 sequences, roughly 10% occurring once. The material sequenced was whole blood, taken in connection with sensitization to the hapten diphenylcyclopropenone (DPC). The receptors originated from a woman in her twenties or thirties with alopecia areata. Some clones in this sample may be carry-over from other donors' samples.

This clonotype was observed at least ten times. The chain has TRBV28 and TRBJ2-5; unclear D gene. Germline lookup yields CDR1 MDHEN and CDR2 SYDVKM. V lost 5 bases to trimming and J lost 2 bases, with 6 bases between them. The CDR3 is made up of 12 amino acids. In nucleotides, the CDR3 is TGTGCCAGCAGTCACAGTCAAGAGACCCAGTACTTC. It specifies CASSHSQETQYF.

The chain is built from TRBV28 and TRBJ1-1; D not certain. The ends were cut back, 4 bases at V and 0 bases at J, with 6 bases in the middle. Germline CDR1 and CDR2: MDHEN and SYDVKM. The length of the CDR3 is 13 residues. The DNA of the CDR3 is TGTGCCAGCAGTTCTGGGGTGAACACTGAAGCTTTCTTT. Translating gives CASSSGVNTEAFF.

The V call is TRBV12-3 or TRBV12-4, the J call TRBJ1-1; D is possibly TRBD1 (5 bases). The CDR3 has 12 residues. The V and J ends lost 5 bases and 10 bases respectively, with 14 bases between them. The CDR3, as DNA: TGTGCCAGCAGTATGGGACGGATGAGAGCTTTCTTT. As protein: CASSMGRMRAFF.

V and J are TRBV5-1 and TRBJ2-3; D remains unclear. The germline gives CDR1 SGHRS, CDR2 YFSETQ. V dropped 1 base and J dropped 5 bases, with 5 bases sitting between them. The CDR3 has 12 amino acids. The CDR3 loop is CASSLMQDTQYF. The CDR3, as DNA: TGCGCCAGCAGCTTGATGCAAGATACGCAGTATTTT. The full variable domain, with the rest looked up from reference TRBV5-1 and TRBJ2-3, is KAGVTQTPRYLIKTRGQQVTLSCSPISGHRSVSWYQQTPGQGLQFLFEYFSETQRNKGNFPGRFSGRQFSNSRSEMNVSTLELGDSALYLCASSLMQDTQYFGPGTRLTVL.

CDR3 nucleotides: TGCGCCAGCAGCCGGGTCGACAGGGGACATGGCTACACCTTC. This codes for CASSRVDRGHGYTF. This chain uses TRBV4-3 with TRBJ1-2; 8 positions match TRBD1. The CDR3 sequence is 14 residues long. J gave up 6 bases and V 4 bases, and 7 bases lay outside the gene matches. Germline V gene lookup returns CDR1 LGHNA and CDR2 YSLEER.

This clonotype was detected a few times. V usage is TRBV7-3 and J usage is TRBJ1-6; D is unclear. CDR1 and CDR2 from the germline V gene are SGHTA and FQGTGA. The CDR3 has 13 amino acids. V shed 4 bases and J shed 7 bases, with 8 bases lying between them. The CDR3 DNA follows: TGTGCCAGCAGCTCGGGCCCCAATTCACCCCTCCACTTT. Translated: CASSSGPNSPLHF.

V and J are TRBV20-1 and TRBJ2-3; the D gene is possibly TRBD2 (5 bases). Germline V gives CDR1 DFQATT, CDR2 SNEGSKA (reference sequence). This CDR3 has 13 amino acids. The germline V and J ends were trimmed by 0 bases and 5 bases, with 9 bases remaining between them. CDR3 DNA sequence: TGCAGTGCTAGAGATCAAGAGGGAGATACGCAGTATTTT. Translated: CSARDQEGDTQYF.

The rearrangement links TRBV12-2 to TRBJ2-4; TRBD1 is taken as the D call from the table, unchecked against the DNA. TRBV12-2 is given as a pseudogene. The CDR3 runs 14 residues. CDR3 DNA sequence: TGTGCAAGTCGCCAGCAGGGGGCTAGAAACATTCAGTACTTC. Residues: CASRQQGARNIQYF.

This clonotype was counted between two and nine times. V gene TRBV7-9 combines with J gene TRBJ1-1; D possibly corresponds to TRBD1 (5 bases). Germline-derived CDR1 and CDR2 are SEHNR and FQNEAQ (reference sequence). Trimming shortened V by 5 bases and J by 8 bases, and 15 bases separated the two germline ends. The CDR3 covers 13 residues. The CDR3 nucleotides read TGTGCCAGCAGCCCCTCTCTGAGGGGCGAAGCTTTCTTT. Protein sequence: CASSPSLRGEAFF.

As regards this clonotype: A read error is possible here, since a much larger clone lies one base away. This chain links TRBV15 with TRBJ2-3; D may correspond to TRBD1 or TRBD2 (5 bases each). CDR3 size: 16 residues. CDR1 is LNHNV, CDR2 YYDKDF, per germline (reference sequence). The CDR3 DNA sequence: TGTGCCACCGGCAGAGATGGGACGGGTGCATGGGATACGCAGTATTTT. This sequence encodes CATGRDGTGAWDTQYF.

This clonotype was seen only a few times. This chain uses TRBV20-1 with TRBJ2-3; D gene unclear. The V end was cut by 3 bases, the J end by 4 bases, with 8 bases between. The CDR3 length is 12 residues. Germline loops: CDR1 DFQATT, CDR2 SNEGSKA (reference sequence). The CDR3 DNA is TGCAGTGCTAGGGTCCTGTCAGATACGCAGTATTTT. Translating gives CSARVLSDTQYF.

The chain couples TRBV27 to TRBJ2-1; D possibly corresponds to TRBD2 (6 bases). Germline-derived CDR1 and CDR2 are MNHEY and SMNVEV (reference sequence). V shed 5 bases and J shed 6 bases, with 17 bases lying between them. The CDR3 is made up of 15 amino acids. CDR3 sequence (DNA): TGTGCCAGCAGTACCCCCGGGGTAGCGGCCAATGAGCAGTTCTTC. Protein sequence: CASSTPGVAANEQFF.

This clonotype showed up just a few times. V is TRBV11-2 and J is TRBJ2-6; the match to TRBD2 covers 8 bases. The germline V gene has CDR1 SGHAT and CDR2 FQNNGV. V shed 5 bases and J 2 bases; nucleotides not matched to a gene: 5. This CDR3 contains 16 residues. The CDR3 DNA reads TGTGCCAGCAGCCGTACGGGAGGGGCTGGGGCCAACGTCCTGACTTTC. This translates into CASSRTGGAGANVLTF.

This clonotype was seen many times. V gene TRBV20-1 combines with J gene TRBJ1-5; D remains ambiguous. The ends were cut back, 4 bases at V and 5 bases at J, with 18 bases in the middle. The length of the CDR3 is 15 residues. Per germline, CDR1 DFQATT and CDR2 SNEGSKA (reference sequence). CDR3 DNA: TGCAGTGCTAAGCTCGACGCGGGGATGGATCAGCCCCAGCATTTT. The encoded protein is CSAKLDAGMDQPQHF.

In this sample, this clonotype turned up a few times. V is TRBV13 and J is TRBJ2-1, with 7 bases aligning to TRBD2. The junction had 14 bases not matched to a gene; V was cut back by 5 bases and J by 7 bases. The CDR3 is 16 amino acids. Germline CDR1 and CDR2: PRHDT and FYEKMQ (reference sequence). The CDR3 here is CASSPGGGLGRNEQFF. For the CDR3, the DNA is TGTGCCAGCAGCCCGGGCGGCGGACTAGGTCGTAATGAGCAGTTCTTC.

There are a few counts of this clonotype. The J gene is TRBJ2-1, the V gene TRBV30; maybe TRBD1 (6 bases). CDR3 length: 12 residues. Germline lookup yields CDR1 GTSNPN and CDR2 SVGIG (reference sequence). V dropped 5 bases and J dropped 6 bases, with 11 bases sitting between them. CDR3: CAWGYRVNEQFF. The CDR3 DNA reads as TGTGCCTGGGGGTACAGGGTCAATGAGCAGTTCTTC.

This clonotype was seen at least ten times. The CDR3 loop is CALRIGQGISSPLHF. CDR3 sequence (DNA): TGTGCCTTAAGGATCGGACAGGGGATTAGTTCACCCCTCCACTTT. This chain links TRBV30 with TRBJ1-6; 9 positions agree with TRBD1. Germline CDR1 reads GTSNPN; CDR2 reads SVGIG (reference sequence). Germline trimming cut 7 bases from V and 9 bases from J; bases unmatched to any gene: 13. The CDR3 runs 15 residues.